This passage covers 12 T cell receptor beta chains from one sample sequenced in a study of T cells in Graves' hyperthyroidism and ophthalmopathy. The CDR3 regions of TCR beta were amplified from RNA transcripts. A first-round RT-PCR of the TCR CDR3 used the HTBI primer set. TCRdb re-called the multiplex PCR reads with MiXCR, one entry per CDR3 protein. The sample lists a few hundred thousand distinct CDR3 sequences, about 20% occurring once. Specimen: blood. These receptors all stem from a man in his late teens or twenties with Graves' hyperthyroidism.

This clonotype was seen repeatedly, ten times or more. The V and J genes are TRBV28 and TRBJ1-2, with a weak D call TRBD1 (6 bases). The CDR3 runs 13 residues. The ends were cut back, 6 bases at V and 6 bases at J, with 14 bases in the middle. Germline V CDR1 and CDR2: MDHEN, SYDVKM. CDR3 in amino acids: CASRQQGRNGYTF. CDR3 DNA: TGTGCCAGCAGACAACAGGGACGGAATGGCTACACCTTC.

V gene TRBV20-1 combines with J gene TRBJ2-7; possibly TRBD2 for D (6 bases). The CDR3 covers 14 residues. The germline V gene encodes CDR1 DFQATT and CDR2 SNEGSKA (reference sequence). V was pared by 0 bases and J by 3 bases, with 12 bases between. The CDR3 spells CSARDSTGDYEQYF. CDR3 sequence (DNA): TGCAGTGCTAGAGATTCGACGGGGGACTACGAGCAGTACTTC.

Many counts were recorded for this clonotype. The chain carries TRBV6-4 and TRBJ1-2; tentatively, D is TRBD1 (5 bases). The CDR3 has 13 residues. Deletions cut 0 bases from V and 7 bases from J, with 9 bases between. Looked up from germline, CDR1 is MRHNA and CDR2 is SNTAGT. CDR3 sequence: CASSDSRTGGYTF. In DNA form, the CDR3 reads TGTGCCAGCAGTGACTCGAGAACAGGTGGCTACACCTTC.

The chain carries TRBV29-1 and TRBJ2-3; D gene uncertain. Germline CDR1 is SQVTM and CDR2 is ANQGSEA. There are 13 residues in the CDR3. V lost 7 bases, J lost 0 bases, and 11 bases lay in between. CDR3 nucleotide sequence: TGCAGCGGAGATAAGGGTAGCACAGATACGCAGTATTTT. Translation gives CSGDKGSTDTQYF.

This clonotype showed up many times. The rearrangement joins TRBV20-1 to TRBJ2-7; D is undetermined. The CDR3 contains 13 residues. The germline V and J ends were trimmed by 4 bases and 0 bases, with 10 bases remaining between them. In germline, CDR1 is DFQATT, CDR2 SNEGSKA (reference sequence). CDR3 amino acids: CSATGPNSYEQYF. CDR3 sequence (DNA): TGCAGTGCTACTGGACCCAACTCCTACGAGCAGTACTTC.

This clonotype was seen a few times. The chain combines TRBV30 with TRBJ1-1; weak D call: TRBD1 (6 bases). The CDR3 is 13 amino acids. CDR1 GTSNPN and CDR2 SVGIG come from the germline V gene (reference sequence). V dropped 1 base and J dropped 5 bases, with 11 bases sitting between them. CDR3: CAWSGRGRTEAFF. DNA of the CDR3: TGTGCCTGGAGTGGCAGGGGCCGGACTGAAGCTTTCTTT.

At least ten counts were recorded for this clonotype. The chain combines TRBV5-1 with TRBJ2-5; D call uncertain. The germline V gene has CDR1 SGHRS and CDR2 YFSETQ. The CDR3 totals 14 residues. Trimming removed 4 bases from V and 5 bases from J, with 15 bases in between. CDR3 residues: CASSGMMVRETQYF. In DNA form, the CDR3 reads TGCGCCAGCAGCGGGATGATGGTTCGGGAGACCCAGTACTTC.

This clonotype occurred many times. The chain links TRBV6-1 to TRBJ1-1, with D tentatively TRBD1 (5 bases). Trimming shortened V by 6 bases and J by 7 bases, and 21 bases separated the two germline ends. CDR3 length: 15 residues. Germline assignment: CDR1 MNHNS and CDR2 SASEGT. The chain's CDR3 is CASSPPGDLGSEAFF. In DNA form, the CDR3 reads TGTGCCAGCAGCCCACCGGGGGATTTGGGGAGTGAAGCTTTCTTT.

The table lists this clonotype with many counts. CDR3 in DNA: TGCAGTGCTAGAGATTGGGCAGGGCTGTACCAAGAGACCCAGTACTTC. Its protein product is CSARDWAGLYQETQYF. The chain carries TRBV20-1 and TRBJ2-5; D is possibly TRBD1 (5 bases). V lost 0 bases, J lost 0 bases, and 14 bases lay in between. The germline CDR1 and CDR2 sequences are DFQATT and SNEGSKA (reference sequence). The CDR3 is made up of 16 amino acids.

This clonotype was seen repeatedly, ten times or more. The V call is TRBV6-1, the J call TRBJ1-1; unclear D gene. Trimming removed 3 bases at V and 4 bases at J, with 12 bases between. The germline gives CDR1 MNHNS, CDR2 SASEGT. The CDR3 consists of 14 residues. Written as DNA, the CDR3 is TGTGCCAGCAGTGATCTGGACCCAGGCACTGAAGCTTTCTTT. Translated: CASSDLDPGTEAFF.

This clonotype was seen ten or more times. The rearrangement joins TRBV20-1 to TRBJ2-5; D may be TRBD2 (6 bases). Trimming cost V 3 bases and J 5 bases, with 13 bases left between them. The length of the CDR3 is 13 residues. Germline assignment: CDR1 DFQATT and CDR2 SNEGSKA (reference sequence). The CDR3: CSARGLAYETQYF. In nucleotides, the CDR3 is TGCAGTGCTAGGGGTCTAGCGTATGAGACCCAGTACTTC.

In its sample, this clonotype was seen many times. The chain links TRBV7-9 to TRBJ1-5, with D unresolved. Germline CDR1 SEHNR, CDR2 FQNEAQ (reference sequence). V lost 0 bases and J lost 7, with 13 bases in between. This CDR3 is 15 amino acids long. CDR3 loop: CASSLALDMGQPQHF. For the CDR3, the DNA is TGTGCCAGCAGCTTAGCGCTTGACATGGGGCAGCCCCAGCATTTT.